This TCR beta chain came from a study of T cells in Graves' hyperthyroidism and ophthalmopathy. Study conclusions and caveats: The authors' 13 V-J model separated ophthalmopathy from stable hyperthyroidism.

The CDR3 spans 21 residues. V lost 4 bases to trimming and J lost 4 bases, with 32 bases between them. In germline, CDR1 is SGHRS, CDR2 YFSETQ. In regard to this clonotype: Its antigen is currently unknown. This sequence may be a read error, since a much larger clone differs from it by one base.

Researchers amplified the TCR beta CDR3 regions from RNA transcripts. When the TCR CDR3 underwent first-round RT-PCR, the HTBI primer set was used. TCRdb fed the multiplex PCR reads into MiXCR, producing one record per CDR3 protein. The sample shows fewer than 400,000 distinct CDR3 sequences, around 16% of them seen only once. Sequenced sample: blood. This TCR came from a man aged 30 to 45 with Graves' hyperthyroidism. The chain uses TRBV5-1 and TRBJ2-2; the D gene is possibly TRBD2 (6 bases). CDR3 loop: CASSASRGGVKAGTFTGELFF. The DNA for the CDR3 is TGCGCCAGCAGCGCATCCCGTGGGGGAGTAAAGGCGGGAACCTTCACCGGGGAGCTGTTTTTT.